This TCR beta chain was retrieved from a study of blood T cell repertoires in COVID-19. At the level of the study: Collection of acute and convalescent COVID-19 samples took place in the United States, Italy and Spain.

As processed by the authors: Scientists estimated how many nucleated cells there were by amplifying reference gene primers. Method: immunoSEQ multiplex PCR; TCRdb's copy keeps in-frame clones and lacks some. Clone size and V and J calls were adopted from that table, with D and trimming inferred from the DNA. Among about 240,000 clones listed, approximately 87% were seen once. Germline CDR1 is MDHEN and CDR2 is SYDVKM. J was trimmed by 4 bases and V by 5 bases; bases with no gene match: 11. The CDR3 covers 17 residues. This clone was counted between two and nine times. Sequences were obtained from peripheral blood. The V call is TRBV28, the J call TRBJ1-2; 12 bases are shared with TRBD1. This TCR derives from a man aged 55 to 70 with acute or convalescent COVID-19. The CDR3 loop reads CASSLTRDRGQFYGYTF. The DNA of the CDR3 is TGTGCCAGCAGTCTAACCCGGGACAGGGGGCAATTCTATGGCTACACCTTC.